The source of this TCR beta chain is a study of T-cell reconstitution after alpha-beta-depleted transplantation in children. TCRbeta library construction was performed incorporating unique molecular identifiers. In TCRdb, the PCR reads were re-called with MiXCR into one record per CDR3 protein. The data contain some 290,000 distinct CDR3 sequences, almost 10% of them singletons. The germline V gene has CDR1 MGHDK and CDR2 SYGVNS. V was clipped by 0 bases and J by 1 base, with 7 bases between them. The CDR3 has 16 residues. This sequence originates from a human donor who donated a stem cell graft to a child with SCID. The specimen was PBMCs from the stem cell graft donor, collected from the stem cell graft. The genes are TRBV25-1 and TRBJ2-6; D is unresolved. The CDR3 here is CASSEYVGSGANVLTF. In DNA, the CDR3 is TGTGCCAGCAGTGAATATGTGGGTTCTGGGGCCAACGTCCTGACTTTC.